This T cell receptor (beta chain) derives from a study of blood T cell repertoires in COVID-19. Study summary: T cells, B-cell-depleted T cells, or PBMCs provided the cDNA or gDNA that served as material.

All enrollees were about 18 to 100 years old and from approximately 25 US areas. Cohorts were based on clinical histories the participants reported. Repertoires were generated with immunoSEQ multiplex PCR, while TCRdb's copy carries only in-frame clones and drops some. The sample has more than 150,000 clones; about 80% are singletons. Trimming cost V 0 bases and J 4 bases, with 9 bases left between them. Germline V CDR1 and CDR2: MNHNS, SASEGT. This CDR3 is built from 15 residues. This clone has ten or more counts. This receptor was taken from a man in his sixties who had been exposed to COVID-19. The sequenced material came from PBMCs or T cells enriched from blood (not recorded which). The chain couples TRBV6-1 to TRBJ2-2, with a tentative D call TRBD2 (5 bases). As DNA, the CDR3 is TGTGCCAGCAGTGAAGCTGGAGGCAGCACCGGGGAGCTGTTTTTT. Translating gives CASSEAGGSTGELFF.